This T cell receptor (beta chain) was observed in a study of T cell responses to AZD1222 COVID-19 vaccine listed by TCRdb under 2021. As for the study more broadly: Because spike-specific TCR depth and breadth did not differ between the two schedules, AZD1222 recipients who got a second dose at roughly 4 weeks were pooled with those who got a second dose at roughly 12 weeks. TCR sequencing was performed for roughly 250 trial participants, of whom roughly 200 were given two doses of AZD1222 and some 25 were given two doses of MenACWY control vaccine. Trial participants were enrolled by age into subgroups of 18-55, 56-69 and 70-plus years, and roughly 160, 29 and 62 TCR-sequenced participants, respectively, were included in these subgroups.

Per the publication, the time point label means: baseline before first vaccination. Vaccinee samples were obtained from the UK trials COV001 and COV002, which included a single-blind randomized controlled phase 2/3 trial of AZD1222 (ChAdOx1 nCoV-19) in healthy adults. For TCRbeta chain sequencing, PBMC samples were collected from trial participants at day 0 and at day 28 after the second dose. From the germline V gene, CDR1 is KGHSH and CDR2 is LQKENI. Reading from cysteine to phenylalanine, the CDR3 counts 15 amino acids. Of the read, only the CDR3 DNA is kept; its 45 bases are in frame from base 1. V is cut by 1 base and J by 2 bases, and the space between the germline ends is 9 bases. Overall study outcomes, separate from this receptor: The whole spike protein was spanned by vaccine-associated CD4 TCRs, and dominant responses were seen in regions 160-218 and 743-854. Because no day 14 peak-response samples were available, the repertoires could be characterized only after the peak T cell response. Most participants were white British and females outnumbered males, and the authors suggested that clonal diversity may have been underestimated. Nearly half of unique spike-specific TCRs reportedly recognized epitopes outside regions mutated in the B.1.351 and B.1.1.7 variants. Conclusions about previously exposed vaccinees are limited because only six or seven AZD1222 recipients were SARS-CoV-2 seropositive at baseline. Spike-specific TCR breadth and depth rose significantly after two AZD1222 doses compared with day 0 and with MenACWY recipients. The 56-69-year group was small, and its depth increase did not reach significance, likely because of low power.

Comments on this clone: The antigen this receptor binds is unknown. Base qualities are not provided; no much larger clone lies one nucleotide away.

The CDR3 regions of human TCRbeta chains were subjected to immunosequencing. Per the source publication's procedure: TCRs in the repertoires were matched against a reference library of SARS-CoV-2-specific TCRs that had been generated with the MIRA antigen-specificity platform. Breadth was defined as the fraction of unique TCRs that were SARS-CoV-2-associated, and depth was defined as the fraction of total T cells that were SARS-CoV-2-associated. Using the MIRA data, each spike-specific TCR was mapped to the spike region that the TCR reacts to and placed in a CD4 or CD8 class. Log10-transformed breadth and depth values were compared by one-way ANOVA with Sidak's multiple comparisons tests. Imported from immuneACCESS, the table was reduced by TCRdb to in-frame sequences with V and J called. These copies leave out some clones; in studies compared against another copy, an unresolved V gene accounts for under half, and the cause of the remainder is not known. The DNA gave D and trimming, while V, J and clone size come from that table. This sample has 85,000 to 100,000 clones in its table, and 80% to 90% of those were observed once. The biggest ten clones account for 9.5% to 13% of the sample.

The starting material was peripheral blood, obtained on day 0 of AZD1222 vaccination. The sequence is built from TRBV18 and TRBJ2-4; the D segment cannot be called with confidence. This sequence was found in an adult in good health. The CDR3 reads CASSPRPGPKNIQYF. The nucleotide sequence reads TGTGCCAGCTCACCACGTCCGGGTCCCAAAAACATTCAGTACTTC. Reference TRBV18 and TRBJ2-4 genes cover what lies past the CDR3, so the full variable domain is NAGVMQNPRHLVRRRGQEARLRCSPMKGHSHVYWYRQLPEEGLKFMVYLQKENIIDESGMPKERFSAEFPKEGPSILRIQQVVRGDSAAYFCASSPRPGPKNIQYFGAGTRLSVL.